The entry that follows covers one T cell receptor (beta chain) sequence. Random hexamers were used to reverse transcribe the RNA input (about 0.5 to 1 ug). By means of immunoSEQ multiplex PCR, TCR beta CDR3 spanning 54 Vbeta and 13 Jbeta underwent amplification. A single record per CDR3 protein comes from TCRdb applying MiXCR to the immunoSEQ multiplex PCR reads. The sample holds 80,000 to 95,000 distinct CDR3 sequences, over 85% seen once. These data come from a study of CD8 T cells in Susac syndrome. The CDR3 totals 12 residues. V was pared by 8 bases and J by 7 bases, with 3 bases of the junction left unmatched. From germline, CDR1 is MGHDK and CDR2 SYGVNS.

V gene TRBV25-1 combines with J gene TRBJ1-5, with TRBD1 matching over 9 bases. The TCR sequence derives from a human donor with Susac syndrome. Material for sequencing was CD8+ T cells from PBMCs. CDR3 in amino acids: CASQTGGQPQHF. In nucleotides, the CDR3 is TGTGCCAGCCAGACAGGGGGGCAGCCCCAGCATTTT.